These T cell receptor beta chains were read from a single sample in a study of blood T cell repertoires in COVID-19. Using immunoSEQ multiplex PCR, the repertoire was profiled, and TCRdb retains in-frame clones only, with some absent. Of roughly 400,000 clones listed, more than 85% are singletons. Sequencing input: PBMCs or T cells enriched from blood (not recorded which). These receptors were collected from a woman aged 40 to 50 who had been exposed to COVID-19. Each CDR3 is given with its conserved first and last residue. D genes are given only for firm matches. The listing skips clone size in some rows; elsewhere it reads once, few, many or a size class.

V	size	J	D	CDR3	DNA
TRBV5-1	once	TRBJ2-5	-	CASSLDSSRGETQYF	TGCGCCAGCAGCTTGGACTCTAGCCGGGGGGAGACCCAGTACTTC
TRBV12-3/TRBV12-4	-	TRBJ2-5	-	CASARQETQYF	TGTGCCAGCGCCAGACAAGAGACCCAGTACTTC
TRBV30	-	TRBJ1-1	-	CAWSVWGSENTEAFF	TGTGCCTGGAGTGTTTGGGGCAGTGAGAACACTGAAGCTTTCTTT
TRBV9	-	TRBJ1-2	TRBD1	CASSVAPRGNSGYTF	TGTGCCAGCAGCGTAGCTCCCAGGGGGAACTCTGGCTACACCTTC
TRBV30	-	TRBJ1-1	TRBD1	CAWRSTGGYTEAFF	TGTGCCTGGAGATCGACAGGGGGCTACACTGAAGCTTTCTTT
TRBV15	-	TRBJ1-2	-	CATSRESAQGTYGYTF	TGTGCCACCAGCAGAGAGTCAGCCCAGGGAACCTATGGCTACACCTTC
TRBV5-4	-	TRBJ2-5	TRBD1	CASSPGDRPEETQYF	TGTGCCAGCAGCCCGGGGGACAGGCCGGAAGAGACCCAGTACTTC
TRBV7-2	-	TRBJ1-3	TRBD1	CASSLAPTGGYGNTIYF	TGTGCCAGCAGCTTAGCCCCCACAGGGGGTTATGGAAACACCATATATTTT
TRBV10-3	-	TRBJ1-2	TRBD1	CAIRGQGPPNYGYTF	TGTGCCATCCGGGGACAGGGACCTCCTAACTATGGCTACACCTTC
TRBV6-5	once	TRBJ2-1	-	CASRDGSVNEQFF	TGTGCCAGCAGGGACGGGAGCGTAAATGAGCAGTTCTTC
TRBV6-5	-	TRBJ1-2	TRBD1	CASSYILGGAGSGYTF	TGTGCCAGCAGTTACATCCTAGGGGGCGCTGGGAGTGGCTACACCTTC
TRBV6-5	-	TRBJ1-2	TRBD1	CASNPGTGVGYTF	TGTGCCAGCAACCCCGGGACAGGGGTAGGCTACACCTTC
TRBV5-1	-	TRBJ2-7	-	CASSLDRGSDEQYF	TGCGCCAGCAGCTTGGATCGGGGGAGCGACGAGCAGTACTTC
TRBV6-6	few	TRBJ2-2	TRBD2	CASSQYSAGGGNTGELFF	TGTGCCAGCAGTCAATATTCAGCGGGGGGCGGAAACACCGGGGAGCTGTTTTTT
TRBV5-1	-	TRBJ1-6	-	CASSFLDNSPLHF	TGCGCCAGCAGCTTCCTAGATAATTCACCCCTCCACTTT
TRBV7-9	-	TRBJ2-1	TRBD2	CASSSLLADQFF	TGTGCCAGCAGCTCCTTACTAGCGGACCAGTTCTTC
TRBV25-1	-	TRBJ1-1	-	CASSERGAGARGEAFF	TGTGCCAGCAGTGAACGGGGGGCGGGTGCGCGAGGTGAAGCTTTCTTT
TRBV6-2/TRBV6-3	-	TRBJ1-1	-	CASSLGPNTEAFF	TGTGCCAGCAGTCTGGGCCCGAACACTGAAGCTTTCTTT
TRBV7-9	-	TRBJ1-2	TRBD1	CASSLGDRGLPYGYTF	TGTGCCAGCAGCTTAGGGGACAGGGGCCTTCCCTATGGCTACACCTTC
TRBV12-3/TRBV12-4	-	TRBJ1-2	TRBD1	CASRQGTSGYTF	TGTGCCAGCAGACAGGGGACCAGCGGCTACACCTTC
TRBV4-3	-	TRBJ2-7	TRBD1	CASSQDPPGQNYGRQYF	TGCGCCAGCAGCCAAGACCCCCCGGGACAGAACTACGGACGGCAGTACTTC
TRBV4-3	-	TRBJ1-2	-	CASSQDFGAIGYGYTF	TGCGCCAGCAGCCAAGATTTTGGGGCGATAGGCTATGGCTACACCTTC
TRBV25-1	-	TRBJ1-2	-	CASSEGGRLGYTF	TGTGCCAGCAGTGAGGGGGGGCGACTTGGCTACACCTTC
TRBV7-2	once	TRBJ2-1	-	CASLPDSSYNEQFF	TGTGCCAGCCTTCCTGATAGCTCCTACAATGAGCAGTTCTTC
TRBV5-5	-	TRBJ2-7	TRBD2	CASSLDVASGSYEQYF	TGTGCCAGCAGCTTGGATGTGGCTAGCGGTTCCTACGAGCAGTACTTC
TRBV4-2	-	TRBJ1-6	-	CASSQDQTSRDSNSPLHF	TGTGCCAGCAGCCAAGACCAAACCTCCAGGGACTCGAATTCACCCCTCCACTTT